These T cell receptor beta chains were read from a single sample in a study of cytomegalovirus exposure and HLA in healthy donors. Libraries were prepared by immunoSEQ multiplex PCR; TCRdb keeps only in-frame clonotypes and omits some of them. Here the sample spans roughly 170,000 clones, 77% being singletons. The sequencing input was PBMCs. Source of these receptors: a woman in her twenties or thirties in good health and CMV-seropositive. The CDR3 runs from the conserved cysteine through the conserved F or W. Fields, in order: CDR3 protein, CDR3 DNA, D gene, V gene, clone size, J gene. A D gene is named only where the DNA matches it firmly. Size tells how often a clone was seen (once, few, many) or the class of an expanded clone, and some rows leave it out.

CASSLPGGLGQPQHF TGTGCCAGCAGTTTACCGGGGGGCCTTGGTCAGCCCCAGCATTTT . TRBV28 few TRBJ1-5
CASSPGGQQETQYF TGCGCCAGCAGCCCCGGGGGGCAACAAGAGACCCAGTACTTC . TRBV5-1 . TRBJ2-5
CASSSVNTEAFF TGTGCCAGCAGTTCCGTCAACACTGAAGCTTTCTTT . TRBV6-5 few TRBJ1-1
CSVIVNSGNTIYF TGCAGCGTTATAGTTAATAGTGGAAACACCATATATTTT . TRBV29-1 . TRBJ1-3
CAWSGTGGRYGYTF TGTGCCTGGAGTGGGACAGGGGGCCGCTATGGCTACACCTTC TRBD1 TRBV30 . TRBJ1-2
CASSVSVYEQYF TGTGCCAGCAGTGTCAGCGTCTACGAGCAGTACTTC . TRBV2 few TRBJ2-7
CASSEPGAYEQYF TGTGCCAGCAGTGAACCAGGTGCCTACGAGCAGTACTTC . TRBV6-1 . TRBJ2-7
CALGGGLRGYGYTF TGTGCCTTAGGGGGGGGCCTCAGGGGCTATGGCTACACCTTC . TRBV6-5 . TRBJ1-2
CASSYAAGGLYNEQFF TGTGCCAGTAGTTACGCAGCGGGAGGACTATACAATGAGCAGTTCTTC TRBD2 TRBV19 . TRBJ2-1
CASKLTGTNQPQHF TGTGCCAGCAAACTTACAGGGACGAATCAGCCCCAGCATTTT . TRBV28 . TRBJ1-5
CASSQNKFAVEAFF TGTGCCAGCAGCCAGAACAAGTTTGCAGTAGAAGCTTTCTTT . TRBV5-8 . TRBJ1-1
CASSQGSGGGGYGYTF TGCGCCAGCAGCCAAGGATCAGGGGGAGGTGGCTATGGCTACACCTTC TRBD1 TRBV4-1 . TRBJ1-2
CASSSESGSINEQFF TGCGCCAGCAGCTCCGAGAGCGGGAGTATCAATGAGCAGTTCTTC TRBD2 TRBV5-1 few TRBJ2-1
CASRAGGTGELFF TGTGCCAGTAGAGCGGGGGGCACCGGGGAGCTGTTTTTT TRBD2 TRBV6-1 . TRBJ2-2
CASSPRLAGSRNYEQYF TGCGCCAGCAGCCCTCGACTAGCGGGATCTAGAAACTACGAGCAGTACTTC TRBD2 TRBV5-1 . TRBJ2-7
CASSEEDEGWYGYTF TGTGCCAGCAGTGAAGAGGACGAGGGATGGTATGGCTACACCTTC . TRBV6-1 . TRBJ1-2
CASSLNAGAETQYF TGTGCCAGCAGCTTAAATGCAGGGGCAGAGACCCAGTACTTC . TRBV7-3 . TRBJ2-5
CASSEGPRAIGTGELFF TGCGCCAGCAGTGAGGGCCCTCGAGCTATCGGGACCGGGGAGCTGTTTTTT . TRBV10-1 few TRBJ2-2
CASSLSGGGYGYTF TGTGCCAGCAGTCTTTCGGGGGGAGGCTATGGCTACACCTTC . TRBV28 once TRBJ1-2
CASVRDITAGGYTF TGTGCCAGCGTCCGGGACATCACCGCGGGTGGTTACACCTTC . TRBV6-1 . TRBJ1-2
CASSPRAGQSYEQYF TGTGCCAGCAGCCCCAGAGCGGGTCAGAGCTACGAGCAGTACTTC . TRBV7-2 . TRBJ2-7
CASSPVSGRGNTIYF TGTGCCAGCAGTCCCGTCAGCGGGAGGGGAAACACCATATATTTT . TRBV11-2 . TRBJ1-3
CASSQESPTGTYGYTF TGCGCCAGCAGCCAAGAATCCCCGACAGGGACCTATGGCTACACCTTC TRBD1 TRBV4-1 . TRBJ1-2
CASRLVGVGTNVLTF . . TRBV12-2 once TRBJ2-6
CASSLGRQLSTDTQYF TGTGCCAGCAGCTTGGGTAGACAGCTTTCCACAGATACGCAGTATTTT . TRBV5-6 few TRBJ2-3
CASTPREGNQPQHF TGTGCCAGTACCCCCCGGGAGGGGAATCAGCCCCAGCATTTT . TRBV19 once TRBJ1-5
CASSLGSEKNGYTF TGCGCCAGCAGCTTGGGAAGTGAGAAGAATGGCTACACCTTC . TRBV5-1 . TRBJ1-2
CASSSDRGPHEQYF TGCGCCAGCAGCTCCGACAGGGGGCCCCACGAGCAGTACTTC TRBD1 TRBV5-1 . TRBJ2-7
CSVDEGQGAEETQYF TGCAGCGTTGATGAGGGACAGGGGGCGGAGGAGACCCAGTACTTC TRBD1 TRBV29-1 once TRBJ2-5
CAWSVGVANTEAFF TGTGCCTGGAGTGTAGGGGTTGCGAACACTGAAGCTTTCTTT . TRBV30 . TRBJ1-1
CASSLSMGLAGDEQFF TGTGCCAGCAGTTTATCGATGGGGCTAGCGGGAGATGAGCAGTTCTTC TRBD2 TRBV27 few TRBJ2-1
CASIPPRAASYEQYF TGTGCCAGCATCCCTCCGAGGGCGGCCTCCTACGAGCAGTACTTC . TRBV5-5 . TRBJ2-7
CASSLLGQGANGELFF TGCGCCAGCAGCTTGCTAGGACAGGGGGCAAACGGGGAGCTGTTTTTT TRBD1 TRBV5-1 . TRBJ2-2
CARRGGNTEAFF TGTGCCAGGCGGGGGGGGAACACTGAAGCTTTCTTT . TRBV2 once TRBJ1-1
CASSVKTDTYEQYF TGTGCCAGCAGTGTAAAAACAGATACCTACGAGCAGTACTTC . TRBV6-4 . TRBJ2-7
CASSFVEGPLYEQYF TGTGCCAGCAGTTTTGTGGAGGGCCCTCTTTACGAGCAGTACTTC . TRBV28 . TRBJ2-7
CASSPPGLAGGGEQFF TGTGCCAGCAGTCCGCCCGGACTAGCGGGAGGGGGTGAGCAGTTCTTC TRBD2 TRBV27 few TRBJ2-1
CASIMWVIAEETQYF TGTGCCAGCATCATGTGGGTGATAGCGGAAGAGACCCAGTACTTC . TRBV9 . TRBJ2-5
CASSLYGTEGQPQHF TGCGCCAGCAGCTTGTACGGGACAGAAGGCCAGCCCCAGCATTTT TRBD1 TRBV5-1 once TRBJ1-5
CASSSGWAYEQYF TGTGCCAGCAGCTCGGGGTGGGCTTACGAGCAGTACTTC . TRBV7-2 few TRBJ2-7
CASTLKAGEQFF TGTGCCAGCACCCTAAAGGCGGGTGAGCAGTTCTTC . TRBV28 once TRBJ2-1
CASSHDMNTEAFF TGTGCCAGCAGCCACGACATGAACACTGAAGCTTTCTTT . TRBV7-2 . TRBJ1-1
CASSQDRGQGQDTQYF TGTGCCAGCAGCCAAGATAGGGGACAGGGGCAAGATACGCAGTATTTT TRBD1 TRBV4-2 . TRBJ2-3
CASELSGANVLTF TGTGCCAGCGAGCTCTCTGGGGCCAACGTCCTGACTTTC . TRBV28 . TRBJ2-6
CAWRRDGPSLRTGELFF TGTGCCTGGAGGCGGGACGGTCCCTCACTGAGGACCGGGGAGCTGTTTTTT . TRBV30 . TRBJ2-2
CAWSSYRGGNNEQFF TGTGCCTGGAGTAGCTACAGGGGGGGCAACAATGAGCAGTTCTTC . TRBV30 . TRBJ2-1
CARETGGNESGIPTGELFF TGTGCCAGGGAGACGGGCGGTAATGAGTCAGGGATACCCACCGGGGAGCTGTTTTTT . TRBV6-4 . TRBJ2-2
CASSSPDRGSYGYTF TGTGCCAGCAGCTCCCCGGACAGGGGTTCTTATGGCTACACCTTC TRBD1 TRBV7-9 . TRBJ1-2
CASSMSGLAWTDTQYF TGTGCCAGCAGTATGAGTGGACTAGCGTGGACAGATACGCAGTATTTT TRBD2 TRBV5-6 . TRBJ2-3
CASSLGRGEAFF TGTGCCAGCAGTTTAGGGAGGGGCGAAGCTTTCTTT . TRBV28 . TRBJ1-1
CASSKGTDTNYGYTF TGTGCCAGCTCCAAAGGGACAGACACTAACTATGGCTACACCTTC TRBD1 TRBV18 . TRBJ1-2
CASRDRVEGSYGYTF TGTGCCAGCCGGGACAGGGTGGAAGGGAGCTATGGCTACACCTTC TRBD1 TRBV7-2 . TRBJ1-2
CASSLQGPAYEQYF TGTGCCAGCAGCCTACAGGGGCCGGCCTACGAGCAGTACTTC TRBD1 TRBV28 . TRBJ2-7
CASSQEMGQGSGNTIYF TGTGCCAGCAGCCAAGAGATGGGACAGGGGTCTGGAAACACCATATATTTT TRBD1 TRBV4-2 . TRBJ1-3
CAWETGTYEQYF TGTGCCTGGGAAACAGGGACGTACGAGCAGTACTTC . TRBV30 . TRBJ2-7
CASSHSRDRGKDTQYF TGTGCCAGCTCACACTCCCGGGACAGGGGGAAAGATACGCAGTATTTT TRBD1 TRBV18 . TRBJ2-3
CASSSQGNTGELFF TGTGCCAGCAGCTCCCAGGGAAACACCGGGGAGCTGTTTTTT . TRBV28 . TRBJ2-2
CASSLALGAANEKLFF TGTGCCAGCAGCTTAGCGCTGGGGGCCGCTAATGAAAAACTGTTTTTT . TRBV7-9 few TRBJ1-4